This entry features one TCR beta chain sequence. Time point described: archival surgical resection tumor tissue. Clones were read by immunoSEQ multiplex PCR, and TCRdb kept only the in-frame ones, dropping some. The table includes roughly 4,000 clones, around 79% detected once. This entry is derived from a study of PD-1 blockade in mismatch repair-deficient tumors. This CDR3 region has 14 residues. Trimming removed 4 bases at V and 2 bases at J, with 12 bases between. Looked up from germline, CDR1 is MNHNY and CDR2 is SVGAGI (reference sequence). The sequence was collected from an adult with mismatch repair-deficient cancer. The chain recombines TRBV6-6 with TRBJ2-7; D not certain. The material sequenced was primary tumor tissue, taken from a patient treated with pembrolizumab. The CDR3 protein is CASSSLHVTYEQYF. CDR3 coding DNA: TGTGCCAGCAGTTCCTTACATGTAACCTACGAGCAGTACTTC.